This is a list of T cell receptor beta chains from one sample in a study of glioma-infiltrating T cells. TCRdb reanalysed the multiplex PCR reads using MiXCR and keeps one entry per CDR3 protein. This sample has around 140,000 distinct CDR3 sequences, with 39% found just once. The sample consisted of glioma tissue, nonneoplastic brain tissue, or PBMCs (not recorded which). These receptor sequences come from a human donor with low-grade glioma or glioblastoma, undergoing nonglioma brain surgery, or in good health (not recorded which). Each CDR3 is given with its conserved first and last residue. A D gene is named only where the DNA matches it firmly. Not every row has a clone size; where given, it reads once, few, many or a size class.

J | D | V | size | CDR3 | DNA
TRBJ1-1 | . | TRBV3-1 | . | CASSQGGRLNTEAFF | TGTGCCAGCAGCCAGGGGGGACGGCTGAACACTGAAGCTTTCTTC
TRBJ2-1 | TRBD2 | TRBV19 | . | CASSPYMGLLAGGTYNEQFF | TGTGCTAGTAGTCCTTACATGGGCCTACTAGCGGGAGGTACCTACAATGAGCAGTTCTTC
TRBJ2-3 | TRBD1 | TRBV3-1 | few | CASSLRTGKITDTQYF | TGTGCCAGCAGCTTACGGACAGGGAAAATCACAGATACGCAGTATTTT
TRBJ2-5 | . | TRBV2 | . | CARPGADYSQETQYF | TGTGCCAGGCCAGGGGCGGATTACAGTCAAGAGACCCAGTACTTC
TRBJ2-2 | . | TRBV14 | . | CASSQDVGAGELFF | TGTGCCAGCAGCCAAGATGTCGGGGCCGGGGAGCTGTTTTTT
TRBJ1-1 | . | TRBV18 | few | CASSPLSMNTEAFF | TGTGCCAGCTCACCACTTTCTATGAACACTGAAGCTTTCTTT
TRBJ2-7 | . | TRBV6-1 | . | CASSRGAGGSGYEQYF | TGTGCCAGCAGTCGGGGAGCTGGGGGGAGTGGCTACGAGCAGTACTTC
TRBJ2-1 | . | TRBV28 | few | CASSLLAETYNEQFF | TGTGCCAGCAGTTTATTGGCGGAAACATACAATGAGCAGTTCTTC
TRBJ1-4 | . | TRBV20-1 | . | CSAWPPGEGGEKLFF | TGCAGTGCTTGGCCTCCGGGGGAAGGAGGTGAAAAACTGTTTTTT
TRBJ2-5 | . | TRBV18 | few | CASSFDTEAQYF | TGTGCCAGCTCATTTGACACAGAGGCCCAGTACTTC
TRBJ2-5 | . | TRBV11-2 | once | CASSSEEGETQYF | TGTGCCAGCAGTTCCGAGGAGGGCGAGACCCAGTACTTC
TRBJ1-2 | . | TRBV27 | . | CASSQRLDRYGYTF | TGTGCCAGCAGTCAGAGACTGGATCGCTATGGCTACACCTTC
TRBJ2-1 | . | TRBV2 | few | CASRGSSNEQFF | TGTGCCAGCAGAGGGAGTAGTAATGAGCAGTTCTTC
TRBJ1-1 | . | TRBV27 | many | CASRPLSGLRAFF | TGTGCCAGCAGACCCCTCAGTGGGCTGAGGGCTTTCTTT
TRBJ2-5 | TRBD2 | TRBV6-5 | few | CASSYSNQGGLETQYF | TGTGCCAGCAGTTACTCGAATCAGGGAGGGTTGGAGACCCAGTACTTC
TRBJ2-1 | TRBD2 | TRBV6-2/TRBV6-3 | . | CASSYNLVTSGYNEQFF | TGTGCCAGCAGTTACAACCTGGTAACTAGCGGATACAATGAGCAGTTCTTC
TRBJ2-1 | . | TRBV29-1 | few | CSVEVLGAEQFF | TGCAGCGTTGAAGTTCTTGGAGCCGAGCAGTTCTTC
TRBJ2-7 | TRBD1 | TRBV6-2/TRBV6-3 | once | CASSKTGGASYEQYF | TGTGCCAGCAGCAAAACAGGGGGCGCGTCCTACGAGCAGTACTTC
TRBJ2-1 | . | TRBV10-3 | . | CAISESLENEQFF | TGTGCCATCAGTGAGTCGCTGGAGAATGAGCAGTTCTTC
TRBJ1-1 | TRBD1 | TRBV20-1 | many | CSAPPVPGQGHTEAFF | TGCAGTGCTCCCCCCGTACCTGGACAGGGACACACTGAAGCTTTCTTT
TRBJ2-1 | . | TRBV7-2 | . | CARTTGVKNEQFF | TGTGCCCGCACCACCGGTGTAAAGAATGAGCAGTTCTTC
TRBJ1-1 | . | TRBV6-6 | . | CASSYNREVDTEAFF | TGTGCCAGCAGTTACAATAGGGAAGTCGACACTGAAGCTTTCTTT
TRBJ2-7 | . | TRBV20-1 | many | CSAITRDYYEQYF | TGCAGTGCTATAACGCGGGATTACTACGAGCAGTACTTC
TRBJ2-7 | . | TRBV4-1 | few | CASSQDRGYEQYF | TGCGCCAGCAGCCAAGATCGGGGCTACGAGCAGTACTTC
TRBJ2-5 | . | TRBV7-2 | . | CASSFDRVQETQYF | TGTGCCAGCAGCTTCGACAGAGTTCAAGAGACCCAGTACTTC
TRBJ1-3 | TRBD1 | TRBV12-3/TRBV12-4 | few | CASSLAGTGQYF | TGTGCCAGCAGTTTAGCGGGGACAGGCCAATATTTT
TRBJ2-7 | . | TRBV4-1 | . | CASSQLSQVIAYEQYF | TGCGCCAGCAGCCAACTATCACAGGTGATAGCCTACGAGCAGTACTTC
TRBJ2-1 | . | TRBV6-2/TRBV6-3 | . | CASSPKLYEKRYNEQFF | TGTGCCAGCAGCCCTAAACTATACGAGAAAAGGTACAATGAGCAGTTCTTC
TRBJ2-3 | TRBD2 | TRBV27 | . | CASSAGGADTQYF | TGTGCCAGCAGTGCGGGAGGCGCAGATACGCAGTATTTT